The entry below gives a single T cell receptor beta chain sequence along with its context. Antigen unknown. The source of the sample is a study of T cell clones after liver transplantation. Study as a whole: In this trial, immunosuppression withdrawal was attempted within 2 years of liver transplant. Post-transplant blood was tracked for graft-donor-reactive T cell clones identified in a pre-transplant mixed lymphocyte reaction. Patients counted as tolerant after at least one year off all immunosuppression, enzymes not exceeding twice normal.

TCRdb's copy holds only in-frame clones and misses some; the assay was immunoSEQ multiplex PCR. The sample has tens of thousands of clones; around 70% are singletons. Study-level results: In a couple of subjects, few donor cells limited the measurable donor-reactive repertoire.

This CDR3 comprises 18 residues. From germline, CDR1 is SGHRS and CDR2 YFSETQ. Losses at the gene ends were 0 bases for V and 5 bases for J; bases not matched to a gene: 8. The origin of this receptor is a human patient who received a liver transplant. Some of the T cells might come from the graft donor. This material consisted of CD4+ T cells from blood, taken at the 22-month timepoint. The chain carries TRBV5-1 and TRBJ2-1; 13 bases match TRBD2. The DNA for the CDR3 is TGCGCCAGCAGCTTGGCTGGAACTAGCGGGGGGGCTCACAATGAGCAGTTCTTC. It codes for CASSLAGTSGGAHNEQFF.